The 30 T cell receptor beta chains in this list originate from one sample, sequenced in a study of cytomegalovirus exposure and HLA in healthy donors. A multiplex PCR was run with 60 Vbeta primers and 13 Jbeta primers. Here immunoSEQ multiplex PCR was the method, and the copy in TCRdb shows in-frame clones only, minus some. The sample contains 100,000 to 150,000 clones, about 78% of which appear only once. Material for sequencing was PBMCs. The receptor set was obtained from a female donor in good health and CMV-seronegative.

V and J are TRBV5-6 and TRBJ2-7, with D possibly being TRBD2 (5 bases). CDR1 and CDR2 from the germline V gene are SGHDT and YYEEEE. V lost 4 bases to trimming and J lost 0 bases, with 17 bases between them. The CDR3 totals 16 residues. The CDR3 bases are TGTGCCAGCAGCCACGGAACGGGGATGAGCTCCTACGAGCAGTACTTC. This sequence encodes CASSHGTGMSSYEQYF.

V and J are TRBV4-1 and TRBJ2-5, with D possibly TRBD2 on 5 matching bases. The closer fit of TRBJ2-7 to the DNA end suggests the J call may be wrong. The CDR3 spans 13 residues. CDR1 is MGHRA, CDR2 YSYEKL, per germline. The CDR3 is CASSQAGPYEQYF. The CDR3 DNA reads TGCGCCAGCAGCCAGGCGGGCCCCTACGAGCAGTACTTC.

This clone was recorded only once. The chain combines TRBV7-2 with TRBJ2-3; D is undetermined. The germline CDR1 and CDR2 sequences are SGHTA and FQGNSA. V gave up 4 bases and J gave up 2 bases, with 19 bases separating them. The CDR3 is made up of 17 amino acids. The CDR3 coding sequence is TGTGCCAGCAGCTCTCCCAATGGGCGCATGATCACAGATACGCAGTATTTT. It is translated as CASSSPNGRMITDTQYF.

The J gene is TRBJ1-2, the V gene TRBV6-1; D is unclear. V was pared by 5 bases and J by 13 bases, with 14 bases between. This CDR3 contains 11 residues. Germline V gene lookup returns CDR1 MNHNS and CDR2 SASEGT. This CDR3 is CASSRIPESTF. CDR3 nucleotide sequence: TGTGCCAGCAGTCGAATCCCGGAGTCCACCTTC.

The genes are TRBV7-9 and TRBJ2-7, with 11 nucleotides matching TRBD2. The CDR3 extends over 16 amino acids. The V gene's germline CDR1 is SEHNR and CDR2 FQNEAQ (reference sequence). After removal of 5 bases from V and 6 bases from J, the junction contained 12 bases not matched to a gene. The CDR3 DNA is TGTGCCAGCAGCCCCTCGCCCACTAGCGGGAGATCCGAGCAGTACTTC. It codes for CASSPSPTSGRSEQYF.

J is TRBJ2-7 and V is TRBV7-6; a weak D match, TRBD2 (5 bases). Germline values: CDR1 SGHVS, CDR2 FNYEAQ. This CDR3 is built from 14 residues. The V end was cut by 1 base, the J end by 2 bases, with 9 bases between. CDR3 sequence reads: CASSLDFGAYEQYF. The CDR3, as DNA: TGTGCCAGCAGCTTAGACTTCGGGGCCTACGAGCAGTACTTC.

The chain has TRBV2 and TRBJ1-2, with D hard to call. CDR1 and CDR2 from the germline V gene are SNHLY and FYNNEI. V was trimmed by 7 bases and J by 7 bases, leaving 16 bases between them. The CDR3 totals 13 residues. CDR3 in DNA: TGTGCCAGCACCCAAAGGAGGGCTGCTGGCTACACCTTC. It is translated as CASTQRRAAGYTF.

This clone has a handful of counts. The DNA of the CDR3 is TGCAGTGCTGTGGGGGCTGGGGGCTACACCTTC. This sequence encodes CSAVGAGGYTF. This chain links TRBV20-1 with TRBJ1-2; perhaps TRBD1 as D (6 bases). The CDR3 is 11 amino acids. V lost 5 bases and J 8 bases, leaving 12 bases between the germline ends. The germline V gene has CDR1 DFQATT and CDR2 SNEGSKA (reference sequence).

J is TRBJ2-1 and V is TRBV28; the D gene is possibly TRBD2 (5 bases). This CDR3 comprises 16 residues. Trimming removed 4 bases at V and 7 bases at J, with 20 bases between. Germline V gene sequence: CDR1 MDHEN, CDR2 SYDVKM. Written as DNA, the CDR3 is TGTGCCAGCAGTTACCTGACATGGACTGATAGAAATGAGCAGTTCTTC. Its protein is CASSYLTWTDRNEQFF.

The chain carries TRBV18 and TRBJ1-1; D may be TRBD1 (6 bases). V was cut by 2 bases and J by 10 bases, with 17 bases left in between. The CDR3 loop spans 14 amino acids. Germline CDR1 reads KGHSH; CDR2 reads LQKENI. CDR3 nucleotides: TGTGCCAGCTCACCAGGAGGCAGGGGCTATGGAGCTTTCTTT. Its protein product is CASSPGGRGYGAFF.

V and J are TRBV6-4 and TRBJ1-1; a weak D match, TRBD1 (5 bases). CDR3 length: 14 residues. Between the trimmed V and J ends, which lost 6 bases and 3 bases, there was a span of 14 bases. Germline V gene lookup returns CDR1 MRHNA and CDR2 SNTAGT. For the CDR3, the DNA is TGTGCCAGCAGGAAAAGGGGCCGGGACACTGAAGCTTTCTTT. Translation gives CASRKRGRDTEAFF.

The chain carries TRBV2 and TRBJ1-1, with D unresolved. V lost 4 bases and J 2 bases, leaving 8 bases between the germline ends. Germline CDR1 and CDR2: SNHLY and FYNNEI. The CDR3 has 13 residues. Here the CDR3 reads CASSVSLNTEAFF. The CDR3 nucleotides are TGTGCCAGCAGTGTATCTCTTAACACTGAAGCTTTCTTT.

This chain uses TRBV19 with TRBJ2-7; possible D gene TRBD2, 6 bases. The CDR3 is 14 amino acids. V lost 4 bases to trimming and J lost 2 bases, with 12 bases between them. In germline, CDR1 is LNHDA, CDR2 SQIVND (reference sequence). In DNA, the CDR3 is TGTGCCAGTAGTAGTCCGGAGGGGCCCTACGAGCAGTACTTC. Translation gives CASSSPEGPYEQYF.

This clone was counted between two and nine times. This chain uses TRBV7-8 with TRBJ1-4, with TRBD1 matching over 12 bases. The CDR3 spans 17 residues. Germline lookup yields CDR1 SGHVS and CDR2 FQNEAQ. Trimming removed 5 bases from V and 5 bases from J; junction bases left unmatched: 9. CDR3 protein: CASSLPGQGARNEKLFF. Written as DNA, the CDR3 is TGTGCCAGCAGCCTTCCGGGACAGGGGGCTCGAAATGAAAAACTGTTTTTT. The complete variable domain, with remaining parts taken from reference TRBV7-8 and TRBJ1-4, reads GAGVSQSPRYKVAKRGQDVALRCDPISGHVSLFWYQQALGQGPEFLTYFQNEAQLDKSGLPSDRFFAERPEGSVSTLKIQRTQQEDSAVYLCASSLPGQGARNEKLFFGSGTQLSVL.

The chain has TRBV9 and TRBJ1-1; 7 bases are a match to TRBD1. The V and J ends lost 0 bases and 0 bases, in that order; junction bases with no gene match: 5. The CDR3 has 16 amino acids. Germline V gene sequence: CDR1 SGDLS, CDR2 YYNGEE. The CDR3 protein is CASSVEGQLMNTEAFF. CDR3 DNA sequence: TGTGCCAGCAGCGTAGAGGGACAGTTAATGAACACTGAAGCTTTCTTT. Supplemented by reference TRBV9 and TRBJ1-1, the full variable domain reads DSGVTQTPKHLITATGQRVTLRCSPRSGDLSVYWYQQSLDQGLQFLIQYYNGEERAKGNILERFSAQQFPDLHSELNLSSLELGDSALYFCASSVEGQLMNTEAFFGQGTRLTVV.

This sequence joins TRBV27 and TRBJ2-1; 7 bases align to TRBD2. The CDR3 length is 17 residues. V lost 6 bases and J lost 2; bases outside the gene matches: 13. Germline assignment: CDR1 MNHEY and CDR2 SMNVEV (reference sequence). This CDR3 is CASSLFWGGTPYNEQFF. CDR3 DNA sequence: TGTGCCAGCAGCCTCTTCTGGGGGGGGACCCCCTACAATGAGCAGTTCTTC.

The CDR3 spells CASSYRQEARVYGYTF. Here the CDR3 DNA reads TGTGCCAGCAGTTATCGACAGGAGGCGCGGGTCTATGGCTACACCTTC. The J gene is TRBJ1-2, the V gene TRBV28; possible D gene TRBD1, 6 bases. The CDR3 length is 16 residues. Between the trimmed V and J ends, which lost 4 bases and 4 bases, there was a span of 19 bases. Germline V gives CDR1 MDHEN, CDR2 SYDVKM.

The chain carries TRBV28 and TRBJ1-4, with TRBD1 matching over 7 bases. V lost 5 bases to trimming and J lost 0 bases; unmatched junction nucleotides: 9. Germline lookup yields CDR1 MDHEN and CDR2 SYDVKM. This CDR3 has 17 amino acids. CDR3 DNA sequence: TGTGCCAGCAGTCCACCGACAGGGACTGCAACTAATGAAAAACTGTTTTTT. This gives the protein CASSPPTGTATNEKLFF.

The CDR3 bases are TGTGCCAGCAGCTTAGGGCAGGGTCGGGATACGCAGTATTTT. Its translation is CASSLGQGRDTQYF. This chain links TRBV11-2 with TRBJ2-3, with D maybe TRBD1 (5 bases). The germline CDR1 and CDR2 sequences are SGHAT and FQNNGV. Trimming removed 1 base at V and 6 bases at J, with 11 bases between. The CDR3 totals 14 residues.

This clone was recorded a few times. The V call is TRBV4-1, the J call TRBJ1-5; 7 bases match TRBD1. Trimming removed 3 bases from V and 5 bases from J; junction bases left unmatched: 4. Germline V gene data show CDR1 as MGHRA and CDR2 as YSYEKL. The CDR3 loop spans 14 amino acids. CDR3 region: CASSQGQLDQPQHF. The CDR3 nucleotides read TGCGCCAGCAGCCAGGGACAGTTGGATCAGCCCCAGCATTTT.

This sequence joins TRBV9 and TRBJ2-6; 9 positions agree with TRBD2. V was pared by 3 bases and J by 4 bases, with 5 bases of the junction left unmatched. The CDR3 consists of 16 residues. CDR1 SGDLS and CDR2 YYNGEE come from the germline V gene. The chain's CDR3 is CASSGGLAYGANVLTF. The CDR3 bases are TGTGCCAGCAGCGGGGGACTAGCCTACGGGGCCAACGTCCTGACTTTC. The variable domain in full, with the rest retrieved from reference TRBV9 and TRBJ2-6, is DSGVTQTPKHLITATGQRVTLRCSPRSGDLSVYWYQQSLDQGLQFLIQYYNGEERAKGNILERFSAQQFPDLHSELNLSSLELGDSALYFCASSGGLAYGANVLTFGAGSRLTVL.

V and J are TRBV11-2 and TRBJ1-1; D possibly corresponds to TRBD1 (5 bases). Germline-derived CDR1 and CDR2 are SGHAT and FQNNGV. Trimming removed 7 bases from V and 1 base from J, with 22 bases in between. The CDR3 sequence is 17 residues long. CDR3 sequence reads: CASTKYVGRGENTEAFF. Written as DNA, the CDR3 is TGTGCCAGCACCAAATACGTGGGTCGGGGGGAGAACACTGAAGCTTTCTTT.

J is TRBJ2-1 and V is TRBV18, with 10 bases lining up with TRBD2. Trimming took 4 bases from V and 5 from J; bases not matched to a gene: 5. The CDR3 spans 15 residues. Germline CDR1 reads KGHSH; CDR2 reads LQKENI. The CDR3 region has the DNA TGTGCCAGCTCACAAGGACTAGCGGCTAACAATGAGCAGTTCTTC. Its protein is CASSQGLAANNEQFF.

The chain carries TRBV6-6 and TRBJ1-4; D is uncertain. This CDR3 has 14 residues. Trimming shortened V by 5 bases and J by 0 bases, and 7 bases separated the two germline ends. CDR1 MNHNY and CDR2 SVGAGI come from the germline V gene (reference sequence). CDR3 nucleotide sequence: TGTGCCAGCAGTCGCACAACAACTAATGAAAAACTGTTTTTT. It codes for CASSRTTTNEKLFF.

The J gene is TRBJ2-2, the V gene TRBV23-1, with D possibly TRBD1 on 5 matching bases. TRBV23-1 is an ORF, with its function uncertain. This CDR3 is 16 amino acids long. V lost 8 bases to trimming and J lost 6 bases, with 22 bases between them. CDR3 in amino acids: CASRTTALFLPGELFF. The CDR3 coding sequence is TGCGCCAGCCGAACGACAGCTCTGTTTCTCCCCGGGGAGCTGTTTTTT.

CDR3 nucleotides: TGCGCCAGCAGCATATCTAGCGGGACGTACAATGAGCAGTTCTTC. This sequence encodes CASSISSGTYNEQFF. The V call is TRBV5-1, the J call TRBJ2-1, with 9 bases lining up with TRBD2. Germline V gene data show CDR1 as SGHRS and CDR2 as YFSETQ. The CDR3 totals 15 residues. The V gene end was trimmed by 4 bases and the J gene end by 4 bases; junction bases not matched to a gene: 6.

CDR3 sequence: CASKPVSGNEQFF. The CDR3 region has the DNA TGTGCCAGCAAACCCGTTAGCGGCAATGAGCAGTTCTTC. This chain connects TRBV9 to TRBJ2-1, with D tentatively TRBD2 (6 bases). The length of the CDR3 is 13 residues. Looked up from germline, CDR1 is SGDLS and CDR2 is YYNGEE. V lost 6 bases and J lost 6, with 13 bases in between.

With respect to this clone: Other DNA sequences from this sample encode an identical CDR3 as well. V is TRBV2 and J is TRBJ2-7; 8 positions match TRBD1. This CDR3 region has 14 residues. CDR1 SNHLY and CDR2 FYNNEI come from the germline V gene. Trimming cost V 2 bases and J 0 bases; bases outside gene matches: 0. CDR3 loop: CASSEQGASYEQYF. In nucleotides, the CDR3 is TGTGCCAGCAGTGAACAGGGGGCCTCCTACGAGCAGTACTTC.

Written as DNA, the CDR3 is TGTGCCAGCAGCCCCCTCGGACAGGAGAACACCGGGGAGCTGTTTTTT. This translates into CASSPLGQENTGELFF. The chain combines TRBV6-6 with TRBJ2-2, with 7 nucleotides matching TRBD1. Germline V gives CDR1 MNHNY, CDR2 SVGAGI (reference sequence). The ends lost 6 bases at V and 1 base at J; junction bases unmatched: 8. This CDR3 spans 16 amino acids.

CDR3 nucleotides: TGTGCCAGCGCTACCTTCACCAATCAGGGGGACCAAAACATTCAGTACTTC. Its protein is CASATFTNQGDQNIQYF. The V gene is TRBV2, the J gene TRBJ2-4; 7 bases line up with TRBD1. CDR1 and CDR2 from the germline V gene are SNHLY and FYNNEI. After removal of 8 bases from V and 5 bases from J, the junction contained 18 bases not matched to a gene. The CDR3 contains 17 residues.